This TCR beta chain was recorded in a study of blood T cell repertoires in COVID-19. Sequencing used immunoSEQ multiplex PCR; TCRdb keeps in-frame clones, though not all of them. This table has under 90,000 clones, approximately 80% appearing once. The ends lost 5 bases at V and 0 bases at J; junction bases unmatched: 4. This CDR3 has 15 amino acids. In germline, CDR1 is SEHNR, CDR2 FQNEAQ (reference sequence). This clone was observed a few times. Sequences were obtained from peripheral blood. The clonotype was recovered from a human donor in a cohort sampled during active COVID-19. The V and J genes are TRBV7-9 and TRBJ2-1; 7 bases line up with TRBD1. CDR3 amino acids: CASSQTGSSYNEQFF. In DNA, the CDR3 is TGTGCCAGCAGCCAGACAGGGAGCTCCTACAATGAGCAGTTCTTC. Full variable domain (outside the CDR3, taken from reference TRBV7-9 and TRBJ2-1): DTGVSQNPRHKITKRGQNVTFRCDPISEHNRLYWYRQTLGQGPEFLTYFQNEAQLEKSRLLSDRFSAERPKGSFSTLEIQRTEQGDSAMYLCASSQTGSSYNEQFFGPGTRLTVL.